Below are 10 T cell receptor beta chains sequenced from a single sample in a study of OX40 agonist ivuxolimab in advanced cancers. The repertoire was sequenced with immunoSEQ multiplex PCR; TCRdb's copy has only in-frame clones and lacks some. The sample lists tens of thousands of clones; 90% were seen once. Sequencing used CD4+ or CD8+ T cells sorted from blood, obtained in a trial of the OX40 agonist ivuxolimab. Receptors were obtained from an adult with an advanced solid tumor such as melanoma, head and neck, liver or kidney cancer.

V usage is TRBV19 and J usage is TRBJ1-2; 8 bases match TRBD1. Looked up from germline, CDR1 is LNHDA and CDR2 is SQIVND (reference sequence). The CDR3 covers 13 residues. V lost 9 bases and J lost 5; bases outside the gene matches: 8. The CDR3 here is CASRTGGGYGYTF. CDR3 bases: TGTGCCAGCCGCACAGGGGGAGGTTATGGCTACACCTTC.

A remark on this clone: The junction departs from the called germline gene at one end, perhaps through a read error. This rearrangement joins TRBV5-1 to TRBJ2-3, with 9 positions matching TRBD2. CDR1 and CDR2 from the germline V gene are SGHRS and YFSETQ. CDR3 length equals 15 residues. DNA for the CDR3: TGCACCAGCAGGATTAGCGGGAGTGGCACAGATACGCAGTATTTT. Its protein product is CTSRISGSGTDTQYF.

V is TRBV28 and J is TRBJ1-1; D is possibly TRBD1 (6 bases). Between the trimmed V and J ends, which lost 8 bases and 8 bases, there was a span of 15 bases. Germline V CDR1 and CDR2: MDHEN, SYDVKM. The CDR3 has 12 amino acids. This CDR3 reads CASYLGGREAFF. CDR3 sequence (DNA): TGTGCCAGCTACCTGGGGGGCAGAGAAGCTTTCTTT. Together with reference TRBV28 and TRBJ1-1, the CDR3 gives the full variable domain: DVKVTQSSRYLVKRTGEKVFLECVQDMDHENMFWYRQDPGLGLRLIYFSYDVKMKEKGDIPEGYSVSREKKERFSLILESASTNQTSMYLCASYLGGREAFFGQGTRLTVV.

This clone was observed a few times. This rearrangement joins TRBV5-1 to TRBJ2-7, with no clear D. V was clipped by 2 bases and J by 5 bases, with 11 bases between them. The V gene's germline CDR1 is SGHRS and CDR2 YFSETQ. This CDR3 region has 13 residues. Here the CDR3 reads CASSLGPQNEQYF. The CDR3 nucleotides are TGCGCCAGCAGCTTAGGGCCACAAAACGAGCAGTACTTC.

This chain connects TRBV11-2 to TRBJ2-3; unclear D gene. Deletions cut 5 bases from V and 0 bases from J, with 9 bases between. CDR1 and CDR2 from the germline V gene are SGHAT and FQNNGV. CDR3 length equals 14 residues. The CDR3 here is CASSRSWSTDTQYF. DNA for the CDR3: TGTGCCAGCAGCCGATCTTGGAGCACAGATACGCAGTATTTT.

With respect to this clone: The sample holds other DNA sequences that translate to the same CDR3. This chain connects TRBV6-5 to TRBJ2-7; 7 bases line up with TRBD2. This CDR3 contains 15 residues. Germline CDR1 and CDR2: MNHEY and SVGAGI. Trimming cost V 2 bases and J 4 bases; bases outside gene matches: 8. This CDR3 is CASSYRWGRGYEQYF. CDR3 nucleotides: TGTGCCAGCAGTTACCGATGGGGGAGGGGTTACGAGCAGTACTTC.

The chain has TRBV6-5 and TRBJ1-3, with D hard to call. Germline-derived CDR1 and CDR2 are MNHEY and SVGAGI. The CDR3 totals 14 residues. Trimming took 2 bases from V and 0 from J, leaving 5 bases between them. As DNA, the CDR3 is TGTGCCAGCAGTTACGGGTACTCTGGAAACACCATATATTTT. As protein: CASSYGYSGNTIYF.

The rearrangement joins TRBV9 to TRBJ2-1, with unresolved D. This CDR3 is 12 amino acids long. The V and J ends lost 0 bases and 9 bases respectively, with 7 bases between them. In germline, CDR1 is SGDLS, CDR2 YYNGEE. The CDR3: CASSVDSSEQFF. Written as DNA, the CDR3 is TGTGCCAGCAGCGTAGATTCTAGTGAGCAGTTCTTC. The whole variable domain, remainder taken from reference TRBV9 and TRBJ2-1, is DSGVTQTPKHLITATGQRVTLRCSPRSGDLSVYWYQQSLDQGLQFLIQYYNGEERAKGNILERFSAQQFPDLHSELNLSSLELGDSALYFCASSVDSSEQFFGPGTRLTVL.

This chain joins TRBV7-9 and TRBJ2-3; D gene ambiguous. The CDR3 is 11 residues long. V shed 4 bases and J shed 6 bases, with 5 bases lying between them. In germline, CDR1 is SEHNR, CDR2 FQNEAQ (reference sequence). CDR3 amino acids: CASSSVDTQYF. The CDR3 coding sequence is TGTGCCAGCAGCTCTGTGGATACGCAGTATTTT.

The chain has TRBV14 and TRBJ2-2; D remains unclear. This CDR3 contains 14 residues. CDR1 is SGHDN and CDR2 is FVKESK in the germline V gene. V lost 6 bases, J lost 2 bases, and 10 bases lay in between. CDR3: CASSPRLNTGELFF. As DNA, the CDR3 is TGTGCCAGCAGTCCCCGGCTCAACACCGGGGAGCTGTTTTTT.